These T cell receptor beta chains were read from a single sample in a study of T-cell memory formation after mild COVID-19. TCRdb called the 5' RACE reads again in MiXCR, with one record for every CDR3 protein. Of nearly 250,000 distinct CDR3 sequences listed, 15% are singletons. Sequencing input: PBMCs or a T cell subset sorted from them (not recorded which). Source of these receptors: an adult woman who had mild COVID-19 (a few samples of this study predate the infection). Cell type and time point are not known. CDR3s include the opening cysteine and the closing phenylalanine or tryptophan. The D gene is left open where the match is weak. Rows give clone size only sometimes, using once, few, many, or a class for an expanded clone.

len: 12; abundance: -; v_gene: TRBV12-3/TRBV12-4; d_gene: -; j_gene: TRBJ2-7; CDR3aa: CASSLVAREQYF; CDR3nt: TGTGCCAGCAGTTTAGTTGCACGGGAGCAGTACTTC
len: 17; abundance: -; v_gene: TRBV5-1; d_gene: TRBD1; j_gene: TRBJ2-7; CDR3aa: CASSLAPTGQGAYEQYF; CDR3nt: TGCGCCAGCAGCTTGGCCCCCACGGGACAGGGGGCCTACGAGCAGTACTTC
len: 12; abundance: -; v_gene: TRBV29-1; d_gene: -; j_gene: TRBJ2-3; CDR3aa: CSVRGATDTQYF; CDR3nt: TGCAGCGTTAGGGGGGCCACAGATACGCAGTATTTT
len: 15; abundance: -; v_gene: TRBV4-3; d_gene: -; j_gene: TRBJ2-7; CDR3aa: CASSQLLLPTYEQYF; CDR3nt: TGCGCCAGCAGCCAATTACTGCTACCAACCTACGAGCAGTACTTC
len: 15; abundance: -; v_gene: TRBV4-2; d_gene: -; j_gene: TRBJ2-1; CDR3aa: CASSQEGAWGDEQFF; CDR3nt: TGTGCCAGCAGCCAAGAAGGGGCCTGGGGCGATGAGCAGTTCTTC
len: 15; abundance: -; v_gene: TRBV29-1; d_gene: -; j_gene: TRBJ2-1; CDR3aa: CSVGSSYSSYNEQFF; CDR3nt: TGCAGCGTTGGGAGCTCTTACAGCTCCTACAATGAGCAGTTCTTC
len: 13; abundance: few; v_gene: TRBV3-1; d_gene: -; j_gene: TRBJ2-3; CDR3aa: CASSQARTDTQYF; CDR3nt: TGTGCCAGCAGCCAAGCTAGAACAGATACGCAGTATTTT
len: 15; abundance: few; v_gene: TRBV24-1; d_gene: -; j_gene: TRBJ1-1; CDR3aa: CATRDTGTRNTEAFF; CDR3nt: TGTGCCACCAGAGACACCGGGACAAGGAACACTGAAGCTTTCTTT
len: 17; abundance: -; v_gene: TRBV18; d_gene: TRBD1; j_gene: TRBJ1-5; CDR3aa: CASSSLGQANSNQPQHF; CDR3nt: TGTGCCAGCTCATCTCTAGGACAGGCGAATAGCAATCAGCCCCAGCATTTT
len: 17; abundance: once; v_gene: TRBV7-7; d_gene: TRBD1; j_gene: TRBJ1-2; CDR3aa: CASSRGTVDSSNYGYTF; CDR3nt: TGTGCCAGCAGCCGTGGGACAGTGGATAGCTCGAACTATGGCTACACCTTC
len: 14; abundance: few; v_gene: TRBV5-1; d_gene: TRBD2; j_gene: TRBJ2-3; CDR3aa: CASGRGGEADTQYF; CDR3nt: TGCGCCAGCGGGAGGGGAGGCGAGGCAGATACGCAGTATTTT